This TCR beta chain was found in a study of shared clonotypes between healthy human individuals. The study drew its donors from healthy HIV-negative adults without recent acute infections or vaccinations. The CDR3 contains 14 residues. Germline V gives CDR1 SNHLY, CDR2 FYNNEI. V lost 6 bases and J lost 2, with 14 bases in between. In the original analysis: ImmunoSEQ output lacked quality scores and full-length reads, limiting matched filtering. Clones were read by immunoSEQ multiplex PCR, and TCRdb kept only the in-frame ones, dropping some. Clone size and V and J calls were adopted from that table, with D and trimming inferred from the DNA. The sample consists of about 680,000 clones, about two thirds of them appearing once. Only one count was recorded for this clone. Its antigen is still unknown. Study-level results: Some clonotypes were shared by all four sorted-subset donors, while others were not shared. The non-shared ones had lower generation probabilities than the shared ones.

Sequencing was performed on memory CD4+ T cells sorted from blood. Regarding subset: CD45RA-negative fraction. The sequence was collected from a woman aged 30 to 39 in good health. The chain joins TRBV2 to TRBJ2-7, with a weak D call TRBD2 (6 bases). The chain's CDR3 is CASRGGRATYEQYF. CDR3 sequence (DNA): TGTGCCAGCAGGGGGGGACGGGCTACCTACGAGCAGTACTTC.